The rows below give T cell receptor beta chains drawn from one sample of a study of CD8 T cells in ankylosing spondylitis. TCRdb re-analysed the 5' RACE reads in MiXCR, keeping a single row per CDR3 protein. The sample carries some 240,000 distinct CDR3 sequences, 8.6% recorded once. The sequencing sample was made of blood, either unsorted or a sorted T cell fraction (not recorded which). The receptors were gathered from a male donor with ankylosing spondylitis or in good health (not recorded which). Both conserved end residues are part of each CDR3. The D gene is left open where the match is weak. Clone size is not always given. Where it is, it says once, few, many or a class for expanded clones.

J gene,D gene,clone size,V gene,CDR3 protein,CDR3 DNA
TRBJ2-1,-,many,TRBV24-1,CATGGSSYNEQFF,TGTGCCACCGGCGGAAGCTCCTACAATGAGCAGTTCTTC
TRBJ1-2,TRBD1,many,TRBV4-3,CASSPGGTGGIPYGYTF,TGCGCCAGCAGCCCTGGGGGGACAGGGGGTATTCCCTATGGCTACACCTTC
TRBJ2-1,TRBD2,medium-sized,TRBV29-1,CSGKPGLERDEQFF,TGCAGCGGTAAACCGGGACTAGAACGGGATGAGCAGTTCTTC
TRBJ1-6,-,many,TRBV3-1,CASSQDWRGLAPLHF,TGTGCCAGCAGCCAAGATTGGCGGGGGCTCGCACCCCTCCACTTT
TRBJ2-5,-,few,TRBV5-5,CASSRPDETQYF,TGTGCCAGCAGCCGACCGGATGAGACCCAGTACTTC
TRBJ1-2,-,-,TRBV20-1,CSARDLVQREWYGYTF,TGCAGTGCTAGAGATCTGGTCCAAAGGGAATGGTATGGCTACACCTTC
TRBJ2-5,-,many,TRBV7-7,CASSLWFKETQYF,TGTGCTAGCAGCTTATGGTTTAAAGAGACCCAGTACTTC
TRBJ2-1,-,-,TRBV7-2,CASSLASGGSPFF,TGTGCCAGCAGCTTAGCTAGTGGCGGCTCGCCGTTCTTC
TRBJ2-1,-,many,TRBV24-1,CATSGPKGDEQFF,TGTGCCACCAGTGGCCCGAAAGGCGATGAGCAGTTCTTC
TRBJ2-7,-,many,TRBV7-7,CASSLGRGDEQYF,TGTGCTAGCAGCTTAGGACGGGGAGACGAGCAGTACTTC
TRBJ2-1,-,many,TRBV24-1,CATSDFGRHNEQFF,TGTGCCACCAGTGATTTCGGGCGGCACAATGAGCAGTTCTTC
TRBJ2-3,-,many,TRBV6-6,CASSSDTQYF,TGTGCCAGCAGTTCAGATACGCAGTATTTT
TRBJ1-2,TRBD1,few,TRBV7-2,CASSKPGQDYGYTF,TGTGCCAGCAGCAAACCGGGACAGGATTATGGCTACACCTTC
TRBJ2-5,-,many,TRBV5-4,CASSLERAQETQYF,TGTGCCAGCAGCTTGGAAAGGGCCCAAGAGACCCAGTACTTC
TRBJ2-1,TRBD1,many,TRBV5-1,CASSLGGAGWNEQFF,TGCGCCAGCAGCTTAGGGGGCGCTGGATGGAATGAGCAGTTCTTC
TRBJ1-4,-,many,TRBV5-1,CASSLGVPNEKLFF,TGCGCCAGCAGCTTGGGAGTTCCTAATGAAAAACTGTTTTTT
TRBJ2-1,TRBD2,many,TRBV4-1,CASSPIAGPNEQFF,TGCGCCAGCAGCCCGATAGCGGGGCCTAATGAGCAGTTCTTC
TRBJ1-1,-,-,TRBV4-3,CASSQDTEGFTEAFF,TGCGCCAGCAGCCAAGATACGGAGGGGTTCACTGAAGCTTTCTTT
TRBJ2-5,TRBD2,many,TRBV7-6,CASSLASGGFQETQYF,TGTGCCAGCAGCTTAGCTAGCGGGGGGTTCCAAGAGACCCAGTACTTC
TRBJ1-3,TRBD1,many,TRBV6-5,CASSYSRQGAGNTIYF,TGTGCCAGCAGTTACTCGAGGCAGGGGGCTGGAAACACCATATATTTT
TRBJ2-3,TRBD2,many,TRBV20-1,CSASGGSGSDTQYF,TGCAGTGCTAGTGGCGGGAGTGGGTCAGATACGCAGTATTTT
TRBJ2-6,-,many,TRBV6-2/TRBV6-3,CASSYYPRSGQPSSGANVLTF,TGTGCCAGCAGCTACTATCCTCGATCGGGGCAGCCTAGCTCTGGGGCCAACGTCCTGACTTTC
TRBJ1-1,-,many,TRBV5-1,CASSSPGPSDEPEAFF,TGCGCCAGCAGCTCCCCGGGACCGAGTGACGAACCTGAAGCTTTCTTT
TRBJ1-2,TRBD1,many,TRBV5-5,CASSWTGGGNGYTF,TGTGCCAGCAGCTGGACAGGGGGCGGGAATGGCTACACCTTC
TRBJ2-3,-,many,TRBV5-1,CASSSGYTDTQYF,TGCGCCAGCAGTAGCGGCTACACAGATACGCAGTATTTT
TRBJ1-1,-,many,TRBV29-1,CQASLNTEAFF,TGCCAGGCGTCCCTGAACACTGAAGCTTTCTTT
TRBJ1-1,-,many,TRBV5-1,CASSLDGVWDTEAFF,TGCGCCAGCAGCTTGGATGGGGTATGGGACACTGAAGCTTTCTTT
TRBJ2-3,-,many,TRBV20-1,CSARVVASSDTQYF,TGCAGTGCTAGAGTGGTAGCCTCGTCTGATACGCAGTATTTT
TRBJ2-3,-,many,TRBV9,CASSVGRGTDTQYF,TGTGCCAGCAGCGTAGGTCGGGGGACAGATACGCAGTATTTT
TRBJ2-1,-,many,TRBV4-2,CASSQGLGGRSDNEQFF,TGTGCCAGCAGCCAAGGGTTGGGCGGGCGGTCGGACAATGAGCAGTTCTTC
TRBJ2-7,TRBD1,many,TRBV7-2,CASSSTGGPSYEQYF,TGTGCCAGCAGCTCCACAGGGGGACCCTCCTACGAGCAGTACTTC
TRBJ1-2,-,many,TRBV12-3/TRBV12-4,CASQEDYGYTF,TGTGCCAGCCAGGAGGATTATGGCTACACCTTC
TRBJ1-1,TRBD1,few,TRBV29-1,CSGLQGFGTEAFF,TGCAGCGGACTACAGGGGTTTGGCACTGAAGCTTTCTTT
TRBJ2-5,-,many,TRBV5-1,CASSSRDYQETQYF,TGCGCCAGCAGCTCCCGGGACTACCAAGAGACCCAGTACTTC
TRBJ2-7,-,many,TRBV4-1,CASSDLRDAHYEQYF,TGCGCCAGCAGCGACCTCCGGGACGCCCACTACGAGCAGTACTTC
TRBJ2-3,-,many,TRBV5-1,CASSWASDTDTQYF,TGCGCCAGCAGCTGGGCTAGCGACACAGATACGCAGTATTTT
TRBJ1-4,-,-,TRBV7-8,CASSLRQWTEKLFF,TGTGCCAGCTCTCTCCGGCAGTGGACTGAAAAACTGTTTTTT
TRBJ1-5,-,many,TRBV6-2/TRBV6-3,CASRAGDNQPQHF,TGTGCCAGCAGGGCAGGGGACAATCAGCCCCAGCATTTT
TRBJ1-2,-,many,TRBV20-1,CSARVITDYGYTF,TGCAGTGCTAGAGTGATTACGGACTATGGCTACACCTTC